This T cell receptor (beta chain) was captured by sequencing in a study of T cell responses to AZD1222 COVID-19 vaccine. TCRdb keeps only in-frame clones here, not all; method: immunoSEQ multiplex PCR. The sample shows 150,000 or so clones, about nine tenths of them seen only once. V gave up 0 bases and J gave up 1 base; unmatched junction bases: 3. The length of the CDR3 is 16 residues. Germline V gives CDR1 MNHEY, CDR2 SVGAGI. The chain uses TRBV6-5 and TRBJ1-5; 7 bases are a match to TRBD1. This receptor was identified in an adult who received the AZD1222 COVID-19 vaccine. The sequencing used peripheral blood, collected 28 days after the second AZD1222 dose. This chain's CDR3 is CASSYSAGGSNQPQHF. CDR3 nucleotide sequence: TGTGCCAGCAGTTACTCTGCAGGGGGGAGCAATCAGCCCCAGCATTTT.